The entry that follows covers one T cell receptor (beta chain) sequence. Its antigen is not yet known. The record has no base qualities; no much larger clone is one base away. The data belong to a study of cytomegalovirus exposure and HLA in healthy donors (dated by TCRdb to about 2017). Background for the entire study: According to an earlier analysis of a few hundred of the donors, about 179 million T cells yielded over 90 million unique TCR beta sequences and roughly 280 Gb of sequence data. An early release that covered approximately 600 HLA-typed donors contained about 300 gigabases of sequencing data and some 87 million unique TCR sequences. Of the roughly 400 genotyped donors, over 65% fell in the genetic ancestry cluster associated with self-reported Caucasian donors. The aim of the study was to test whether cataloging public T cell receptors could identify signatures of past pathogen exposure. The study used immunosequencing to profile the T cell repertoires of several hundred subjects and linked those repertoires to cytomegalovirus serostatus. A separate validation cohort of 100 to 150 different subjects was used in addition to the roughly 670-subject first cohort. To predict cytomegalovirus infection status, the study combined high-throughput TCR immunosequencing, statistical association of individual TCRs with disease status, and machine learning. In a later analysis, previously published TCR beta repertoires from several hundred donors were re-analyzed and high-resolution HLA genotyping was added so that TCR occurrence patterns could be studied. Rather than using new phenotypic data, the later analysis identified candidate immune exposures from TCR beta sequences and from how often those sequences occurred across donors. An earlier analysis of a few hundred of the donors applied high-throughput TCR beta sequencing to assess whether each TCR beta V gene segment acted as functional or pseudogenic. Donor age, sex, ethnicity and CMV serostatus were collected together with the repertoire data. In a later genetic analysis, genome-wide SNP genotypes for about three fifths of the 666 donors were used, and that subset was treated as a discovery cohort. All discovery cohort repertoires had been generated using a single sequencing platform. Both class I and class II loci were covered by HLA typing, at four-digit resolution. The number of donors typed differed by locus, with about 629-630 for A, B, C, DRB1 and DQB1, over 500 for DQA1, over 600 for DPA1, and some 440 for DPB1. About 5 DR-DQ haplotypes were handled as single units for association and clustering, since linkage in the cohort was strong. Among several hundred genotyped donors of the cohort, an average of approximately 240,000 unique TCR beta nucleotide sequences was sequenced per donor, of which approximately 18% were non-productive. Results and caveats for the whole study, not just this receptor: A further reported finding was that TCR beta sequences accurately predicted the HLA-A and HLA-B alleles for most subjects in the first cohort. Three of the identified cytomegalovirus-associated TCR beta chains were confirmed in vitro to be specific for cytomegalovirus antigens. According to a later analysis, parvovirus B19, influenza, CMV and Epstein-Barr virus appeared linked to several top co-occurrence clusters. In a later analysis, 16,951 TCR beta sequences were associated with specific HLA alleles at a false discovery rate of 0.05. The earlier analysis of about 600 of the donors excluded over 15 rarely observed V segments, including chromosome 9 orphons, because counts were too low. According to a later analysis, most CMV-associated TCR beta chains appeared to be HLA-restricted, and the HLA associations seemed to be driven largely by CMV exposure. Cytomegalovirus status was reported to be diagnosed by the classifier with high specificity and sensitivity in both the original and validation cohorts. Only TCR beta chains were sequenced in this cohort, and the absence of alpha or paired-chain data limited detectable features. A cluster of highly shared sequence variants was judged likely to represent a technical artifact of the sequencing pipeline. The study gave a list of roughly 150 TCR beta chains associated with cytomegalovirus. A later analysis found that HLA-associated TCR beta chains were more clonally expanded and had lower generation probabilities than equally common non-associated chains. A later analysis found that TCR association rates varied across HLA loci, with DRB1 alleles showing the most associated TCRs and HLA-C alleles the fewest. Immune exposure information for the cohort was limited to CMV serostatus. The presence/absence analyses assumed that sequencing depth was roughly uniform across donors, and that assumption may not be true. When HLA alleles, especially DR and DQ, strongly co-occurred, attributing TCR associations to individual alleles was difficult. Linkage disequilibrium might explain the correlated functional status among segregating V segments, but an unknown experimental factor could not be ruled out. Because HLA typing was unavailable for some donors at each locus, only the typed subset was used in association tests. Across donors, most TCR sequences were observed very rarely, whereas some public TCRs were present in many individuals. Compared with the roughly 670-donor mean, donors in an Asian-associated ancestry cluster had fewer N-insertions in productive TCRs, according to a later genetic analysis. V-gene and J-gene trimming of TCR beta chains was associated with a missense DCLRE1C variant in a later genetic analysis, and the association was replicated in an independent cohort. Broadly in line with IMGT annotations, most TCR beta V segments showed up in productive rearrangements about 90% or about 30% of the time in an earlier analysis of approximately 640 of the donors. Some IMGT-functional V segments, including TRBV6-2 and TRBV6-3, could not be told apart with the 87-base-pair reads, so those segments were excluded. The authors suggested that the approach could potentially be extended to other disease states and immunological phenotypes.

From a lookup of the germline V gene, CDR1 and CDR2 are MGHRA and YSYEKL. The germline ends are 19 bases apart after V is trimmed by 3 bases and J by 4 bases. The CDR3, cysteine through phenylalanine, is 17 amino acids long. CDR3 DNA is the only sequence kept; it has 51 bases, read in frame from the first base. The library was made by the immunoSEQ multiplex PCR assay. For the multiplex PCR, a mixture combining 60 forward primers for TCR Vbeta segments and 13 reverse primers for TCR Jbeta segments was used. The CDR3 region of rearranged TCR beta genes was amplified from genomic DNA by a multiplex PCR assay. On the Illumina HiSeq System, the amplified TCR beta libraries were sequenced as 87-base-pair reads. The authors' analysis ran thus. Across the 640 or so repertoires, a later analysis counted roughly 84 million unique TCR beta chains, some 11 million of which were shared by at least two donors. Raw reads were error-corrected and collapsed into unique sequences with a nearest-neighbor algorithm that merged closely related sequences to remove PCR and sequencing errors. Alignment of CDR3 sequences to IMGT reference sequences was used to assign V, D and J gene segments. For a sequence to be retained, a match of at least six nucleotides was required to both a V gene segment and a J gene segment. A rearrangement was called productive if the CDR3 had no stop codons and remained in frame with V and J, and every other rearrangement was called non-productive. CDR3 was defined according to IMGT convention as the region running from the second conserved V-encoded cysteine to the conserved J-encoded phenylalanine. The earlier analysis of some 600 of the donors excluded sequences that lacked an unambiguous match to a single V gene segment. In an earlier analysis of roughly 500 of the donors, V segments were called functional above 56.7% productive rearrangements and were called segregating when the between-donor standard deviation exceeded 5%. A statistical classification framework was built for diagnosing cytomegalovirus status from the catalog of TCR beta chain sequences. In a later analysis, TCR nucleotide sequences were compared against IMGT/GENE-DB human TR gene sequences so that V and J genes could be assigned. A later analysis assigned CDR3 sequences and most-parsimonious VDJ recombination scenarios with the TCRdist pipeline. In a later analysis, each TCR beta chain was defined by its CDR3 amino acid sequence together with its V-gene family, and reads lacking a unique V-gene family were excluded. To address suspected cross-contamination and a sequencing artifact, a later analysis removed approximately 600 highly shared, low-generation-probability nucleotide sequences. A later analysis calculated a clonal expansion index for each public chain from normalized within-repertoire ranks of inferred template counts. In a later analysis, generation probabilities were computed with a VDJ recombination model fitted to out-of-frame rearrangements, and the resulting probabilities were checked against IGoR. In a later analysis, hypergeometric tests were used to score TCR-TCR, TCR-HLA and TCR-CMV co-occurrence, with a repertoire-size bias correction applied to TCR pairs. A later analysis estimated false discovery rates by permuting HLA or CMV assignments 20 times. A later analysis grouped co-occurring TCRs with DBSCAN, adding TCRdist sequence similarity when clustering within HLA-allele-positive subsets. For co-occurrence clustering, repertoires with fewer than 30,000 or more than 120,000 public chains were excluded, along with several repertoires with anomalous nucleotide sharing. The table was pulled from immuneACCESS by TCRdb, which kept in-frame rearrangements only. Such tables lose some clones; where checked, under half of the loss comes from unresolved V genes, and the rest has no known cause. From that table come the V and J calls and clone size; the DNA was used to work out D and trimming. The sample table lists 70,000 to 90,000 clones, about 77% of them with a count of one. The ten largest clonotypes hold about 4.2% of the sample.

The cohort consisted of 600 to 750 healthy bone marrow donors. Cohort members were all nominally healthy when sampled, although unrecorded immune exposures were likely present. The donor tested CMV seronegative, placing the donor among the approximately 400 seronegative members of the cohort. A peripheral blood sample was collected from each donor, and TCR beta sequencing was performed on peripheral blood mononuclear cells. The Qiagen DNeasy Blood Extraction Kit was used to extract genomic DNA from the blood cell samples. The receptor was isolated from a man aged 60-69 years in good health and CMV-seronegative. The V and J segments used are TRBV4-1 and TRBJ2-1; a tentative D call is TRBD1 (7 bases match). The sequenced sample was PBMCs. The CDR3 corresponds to CASSHGPRRGRYNEQFF. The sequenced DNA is TGCGCCAGCAGCCACGGCCCGAGGAGGGGGCGGTACAATGAGCAGTTCTTC.